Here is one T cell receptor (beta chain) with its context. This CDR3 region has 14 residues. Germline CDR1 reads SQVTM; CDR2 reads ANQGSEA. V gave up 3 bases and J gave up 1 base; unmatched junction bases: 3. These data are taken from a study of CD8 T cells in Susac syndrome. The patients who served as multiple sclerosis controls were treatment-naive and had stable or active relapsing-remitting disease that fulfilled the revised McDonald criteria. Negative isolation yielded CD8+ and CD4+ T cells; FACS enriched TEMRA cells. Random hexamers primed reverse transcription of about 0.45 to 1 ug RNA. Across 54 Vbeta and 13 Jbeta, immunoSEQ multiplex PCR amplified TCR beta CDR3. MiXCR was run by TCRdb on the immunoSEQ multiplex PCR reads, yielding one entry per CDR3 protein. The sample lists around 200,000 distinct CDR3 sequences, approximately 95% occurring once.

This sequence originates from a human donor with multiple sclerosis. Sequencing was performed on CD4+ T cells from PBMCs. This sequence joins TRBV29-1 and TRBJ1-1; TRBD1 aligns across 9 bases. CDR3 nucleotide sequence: TGCAGCGTTGAGGTGGGACAGGGGAACACTGAAGCTTTCTTT. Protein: CSVEVGQGNTEAFF. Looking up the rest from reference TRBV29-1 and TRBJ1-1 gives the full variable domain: SAVISQKPSRDICQRGTSLTIQCQVDSQVTMMFWYRQQPGQSLTLIATANQGSEATYESGFVIDKFPISRPNLTFSTLTVSNMSPEDSSIYLCSVEVGQGNTEAFFGQGTRLTVV.